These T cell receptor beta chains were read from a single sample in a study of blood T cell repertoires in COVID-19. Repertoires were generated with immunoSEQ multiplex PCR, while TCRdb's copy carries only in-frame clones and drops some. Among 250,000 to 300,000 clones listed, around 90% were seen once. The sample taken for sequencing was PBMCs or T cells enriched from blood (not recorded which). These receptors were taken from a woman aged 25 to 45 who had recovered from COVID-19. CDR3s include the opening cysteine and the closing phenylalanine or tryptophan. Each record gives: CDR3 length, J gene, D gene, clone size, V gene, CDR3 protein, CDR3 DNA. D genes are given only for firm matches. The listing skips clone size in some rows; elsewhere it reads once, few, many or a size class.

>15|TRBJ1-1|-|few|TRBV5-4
CASSPAGNMNTEAFF
TGTGCCAGCAGCCCGGCAGGGAACATGAACACTGAAGCTTTCTTT
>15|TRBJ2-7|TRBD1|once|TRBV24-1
CATSDSGQGIYEQYF
TGTGCCACCAGTGATTCGGGACAGGGCATATACGAGCAGTACTTC
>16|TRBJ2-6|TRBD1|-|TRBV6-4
CASSRTGLSGANVLTF
TGTGCCAGCTCCCGGACAGGCCTCTCTGGGGCCAACGTCCTGACTTTC
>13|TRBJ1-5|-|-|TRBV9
CASSVDGLQPQHF
TGTGCCAGCAGCGTAGATGGACTCCAGCCCCAGCATTTT
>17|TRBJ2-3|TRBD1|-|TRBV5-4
CASSDPPGGRSTDTQYF
TGTGCCAGCAGCGACCCTCCAGGGGGCCGAAGCACAGATACGCAGTATTTT
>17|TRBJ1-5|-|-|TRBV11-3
CASSPDPGQNSNQPQHF
TGTGCCAGCAGCCCGGACCCGGGACAAAATAGCAATCAGCCCCAGCATTTT
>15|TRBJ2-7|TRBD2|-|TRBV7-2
CASSLRLAGGYEQYF
TGTGCCAGCAGCTTAAGGCTAGCGGGAGGGTACGAGCAGTACTTC
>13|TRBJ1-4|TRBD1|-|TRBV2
CASTWTGNEKLFF
TGTGCCAGCACCTGGACAGGGAATGAAAAACTGTTTTTT
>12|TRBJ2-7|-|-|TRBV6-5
CASKPRGNEQYF
TGTGCCAGCAAACCCAGGGGCAACGAGCAGTACTTC
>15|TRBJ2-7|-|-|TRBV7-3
CASSSRQPSSYEQYF
TGTGCCAGCAGCTCCCGACAACCGAGCTCCTACGAGCAGTACTTC
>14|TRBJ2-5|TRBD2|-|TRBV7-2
CASSLAGGHETQYF
TGTGCCAGCAGCTTAGCGGGAGGGCATGAGACCCAGTACTTC
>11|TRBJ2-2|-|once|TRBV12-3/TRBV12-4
CASSNSVMTYF
TGTGCCAGCAGTAATAGCGTTATGACGTATTTT
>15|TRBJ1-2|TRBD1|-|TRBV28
CASSLWDRGNYGYTF
TGTGCCAGCAGTTTATGGGACAGGGGAAACTATGGCTACACCTTC
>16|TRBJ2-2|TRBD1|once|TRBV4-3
CASSPFGTGNTGELFF
TGCGCCAGCAGCCCTTTCGGGACAGGTAACACCGGGGAGCTGTTTTTT
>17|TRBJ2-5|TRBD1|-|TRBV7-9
CASRPRPGGQYQETQYF
TGTGCCAGCAGGCCCCGGCCAGGGGGACAATACCAAGAGACCCAGTACTTC
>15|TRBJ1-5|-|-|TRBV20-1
CSASALLYSNQPQHF
TGCAGTGCTAGTGCGTTACTCTATAGCAATCAGCCCCAGCATTTT
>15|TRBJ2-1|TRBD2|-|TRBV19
CASRLAGASYNEQFF
TGTGCCAGTAGATTAGCGGGAGCAAGCTACAATGAGCAGTTCTTC
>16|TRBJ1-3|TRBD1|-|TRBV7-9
CASSLITGGSGNTIYF
TGTGCCAGCAGCCTAATAACAGGGGGCTCTGGAAACACCATATATTTT
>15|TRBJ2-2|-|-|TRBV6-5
CASSYELAKTGELFF
TGTGCCAGCAGTTACGAGCTAGCAAAAACCGGGGAGCTGTTTTTT
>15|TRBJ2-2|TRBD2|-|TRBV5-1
CASSLTSKGTGELFF
TGCGCCAGCAGTCTGACTAGCAAGGGCACCGGGGAGCTGTTTTTT
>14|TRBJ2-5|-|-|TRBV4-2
CASSQDGGKETQYF
TGTGCCAGCAGCCAAGACGGGGGAAAAGAGACCCAGTACTTC
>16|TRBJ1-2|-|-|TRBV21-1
CASSKGELQGQGGYTF
TGTGCCAGCAGCAAAGGGGAATTACAGGGACAGGGTGGCTACACCTTC
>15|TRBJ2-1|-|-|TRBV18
CASSLQDSSYNEQFF
TGTGCCAGCTCCCTACAGGATAGCTCCTACAATGAGCAGTTCTTC
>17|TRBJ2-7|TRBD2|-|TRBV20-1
CSASGLAGPGPPYEQYF
TGCAGTGCTAGTGGCTTAGCGGGTCCCGGACCTCCCTACGAGCAGTACTTC
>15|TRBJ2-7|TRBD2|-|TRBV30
CASTRTSGRTYEQYF
TGTGCCTCTACCAGGACTAGCGGGAGGACCTACGAGCAGTACTTC
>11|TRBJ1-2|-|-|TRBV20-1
CSADRSYGYTF
TGCAGTGCCGACAGAAGCTATGGCTACACCTTC